The present TCR beta chain was sequenced within a study of patients and donors after allogeneic stem cell transplantation. V lost 3 bases to trimming and J lost 7 bases, with 12 bases between them. The CDR3 runs 12 residues. Germline V lookup: CDR1 GTSNPN, CDR2 SVGIG (reference sequence). TCRdb called the RT-PCR reads again in MiXCR, with one record for every CDR3 protein. The sample carries about a million distinct CDR3 sequences, roughly 18% recorded once. Sequenced material: blood, either unsorted or a sorted T cell fraction (not recorded which). This chain connects TRBV30 to TRBJ1-2; D not certain. This TCR was sampled from a human donor who was either an allogeneic HSCT recipient or a stem cell or donor lymphocyte infusion donor (not recorded which). It is not recorded whose cells these are; they may come from a transplant donor. The CDR3 loop reads CAWSEGIGGYTF. The CDR3 DNA reads as TGTGCCTGGAGCGAGGGCATCGGTGGCTACACCTTC. Variable domain in full (rest from reference TRBV30 and TRBJ1-2): SQTIHQWPATLVQPVGSPLSLECTVEGTSNPNLYWYRQAAGRGLQLLFYSVGIGQISSEVPQNLSASRPQDRQFILSSKKLLLSDSGFYLCAWSEGIGGYTFGSGTRLTVV.